The 28 T cell receptor beta chains below come from one sample, sequenced in a study of beta chain features in type 1 diabetes. Expressed TCRB transcripts were sequenced after all isolated RNA was converted to cDNA. Clones were read by immunoSEQ multiplex PCR, and TCRdb kept only the in-frame ones, dropping some. The sample lists 40,000 to 60,000 clones; 55% to 75% were seen once. Study-wide results and caveats: Shorter TCRB CDR3s, moderately but significantly so, marked every one of the four CD4+ subsets in Type 1 diabetes patients.

Their antigens are not known. Sequences were obtained from stem cell memory CD4+ T cells from blood. These receptors were collected from a woman aged 25 to 39 with type 1 diabetes.

This chain uses TRBV6-5 with TRBJ2-2; perhaps TRBD1 as D (5 bases). Germline-derived CDR1 and CDR2 are MNHEY and SVGAGI. V shed 6 bases and J shed 3 bases, with 11 bases lying between them. This CDR3 spans 14 amino acids. The CDR3 DNA reads as TGTGCCAGCAGGCCCGACAGTTACACCGGGGAGCTGTTTTTT. It specifies CASRPDSYTGELFF.

V is TRBV4-1 and J is TRBJ2-7; TRBD1 might be the D (5 bases). Germline V lookup: CDR1 MGHRA, CDR2 YSYEKL. The CDR3 covers 14 residues. The V end lost 1 base, the J end lost 0 bases, and 7 bases lay between the germline ends. The CDR3 DNA reads as TGCGCCAGCAGCCAAGCGACAGCCTCCTACGAGCAGTACTTC. Translation: CASSQATASYEQYF.

This sequence joins TRBV27 and TRBJ1-2; TRBD1 matches 7 bases. CDR1 is MNHEY and CDR2 is SMNVEV in the germline V gene (reference sequence). This CDR3 has 14 amino acids. Trimming took 5 bases from V and 4 from J; bases not matched to a gene: 7. CDR3 amino acids: CASSDREQGYGYTF. CDR3 in DNA: TGTGCCAGCAGTGACAGGGAACAAGGCTATGGCTACACCTTC.

The CDR3 DNA is TGTGCCATCAGTGAGCGGAGCGGCCTCTACGAGCAGTACTTC. This encodes CAISERSGLYEQYF. The V and J genes are TRBV10-3 and TRBJ2-7; tentative D call: TRBD2 (5 bases). The length of the CDR3 is 14 residues. Germline CDR1 and CDR2: ENHRY and SYGVKD. V gave up 2 bases and J gave up 3 bases, with 11 bases separating them.

The chain combines TRBV28 with TRBJ2-5, with TRBD1 matching 7 bases. The ends lost 6 bases at V and 1 base at J; junction bases unmatched: 11. CDR3 size: 16 residues. Germline V gives CDR1 MDHEN, CDR2 SYDVKM. CDR3 protein: CASRPKFTGVQETQYF. The DNA for the CDR3 is TGTGCCAGCAGACCGAAATTCACAGGGGTCCAAGAGACCCAGTACTTC.

The chain links TRBV30 to TRBJ2-1; TRBD2 aligns across 8 bases. V lost 5 bases and J lost 5; bases outside the gene matches: 14. The CDR3 has 16 residues. From germline, CDR1 is GTSNPN and CDR2 SVGIG (reference sequence). CDR3 DNA: TGTGCCTGGTCCCGTGGAGCGGGAGCGATGAACAATGAGCAGTTCTTC. Translation: CAWSRGAGAMNNEQFF.

The chain is built from TRBV19 and TRBJ2-7, with a weak D call TRBD1 (6 bases). V was clipped by 6 bases and J by 0 bases, with 12 bases between them. The CDR3 extends over 14 amino acids. Germline V gene lookup returns CDR1 LNHDA and CDR2 SQIVND (reference sequence). The chain's CDR3 is CASSFDRSSYEQYF. CDR3 bases: TGTGCCAGTAGCTTCGACAGGAGCTCCTACGAGCAGTACTTC. The full variable domain, with the rest looked up from reference TRBV19 and TRBJ2-7, is DGGITQSPKYLFRKEGQNVTLSCEQNLNHDAMYWYRQDPGQGLRLIYYSQIVNDFQKGDIAEGYSVSREKKESFPLTVTSAQKNPTAFYLCASSFDRSSYEQYFGPGTRLTVT.

This chain links TRBV4-2 with TRBJ2-7; D is possibly TRBD2 (6 bases). Germline assignment: CDR1 LGHNA and CDR2 YNFKEQ. V lost 4 bases, J lost 1 base, and 11 bases lay in between. The CDR3 runs 14 residues. The CDR3 sequence is CASSPGSRSYEQYF. CDR3 sequence (DNA): TGTGCCAGCAGCCCCGGGAGTCGGTCCTACGAGCAGTACTTC.

The chain recombines TRBV29-1 with TRBJ2-7; a weak D match, TRBD2 (6 bases). Per the germline V gene, CDR1 is SQVTM and CDR2 is ANQGSEA. This CDR3 has 14 residues. V was trimmed by 6 bases and J by 3 bases, leaving 18 bases between them. The chain's CDR3 is CSVTGGREDYEQYF. DNA for the CDR3: TGCAGCGTGACCGGTGGTAGGGAGGACTACGAGCAGTACTTC.

This clone is a singleton in its sample. The chain joins TRBV29-1 to TRBJ1-1, with 8 bases identical to TRBD1. The CDR3 consists of 13 residues. The junction had 4 bases not matched to a gene; V was cut back by 6 bases and J by 1 base. Germline lookup yields CDR1 SQVTM and CDR2 ANQGSEA. Here the CDR3 DNA reads TGCAGCGTCACCGGGACAGGGAACACTGAAGCTTTCTTT. Translation: CSVTGTGNTEAFF.

The chain couples TRBV23-1 to TRBJ1-2; TRBD1 matches 7 bases. TRBV23-1 is an ORF, and what it does is uncertain. CDR3 size: 14 residues. The junction had 8 bases not matched to a gene; V was cut back by 6 bases and J by 4 bases. The CDR3 DNA reads as TGCGCCAGCAGACGGGACAGCCGGGCCTATGGCTACACCTTC. Protein product: CASRRDSRAYGYTF.

The rearrangement joins TRBV5-1 to TRBJ2-1; TRBD2 aligns across 11 bases. The CDR3 is made up of 17 amino acids. Germline V gene sequence: CDR1 SGHRS, CDR2 YFSETQ. The trim removed 3 bases at V and 5 bases at J, leaving 10 bases unmatched. The CDR3 DNA reads as TGCGCCAGCAGCTATAGCGGGAGGGCCTCGTTAAACAATGAGCAGTTCTTC. Translating gives CASSYSGRASLNNEQFF.

This clone was found a few times. The chain couples TRBV7-9 to TRBJ2-5; D is perhaps TRBD2 (5 bases). Germline CDR1 is SEHNR and CDR2 is FQNEAQ (reference sequence). Trimming took 5 bases from V and 1 from J, leaving 11 bases between them. CDR3 length equals 14 residues. This CDR3 is CASSPHGIQETQYF. The CDR3 bases are TGTGCCAGCAGCCCCCACGGGATCCAAGAGACCCAGTACTTC.

The chain joins TRBV29-1 to TRBJ1-2; unclear D gene. The ends were cut back, 4 bases at V and 3 bases at J, with 9 bases in the middle. Per germline, CDR1 SQVTM and CDR2 ANQGSEA. This CDR3 has 12 amino acids. Here the CDR3 DNA reads TGCAGCGTTGGGGCAGAACACTATGGCTACACCTTC. As protein: CSVGAEHYGYTF.

This clone has just a few counts. J is TRBJ1-2 and V is TRBV29-1, with D possibly being TRBD1 (5 bases). CDR3 length: 14 residues. V lost 4 bases and J lost 4, with 16 bases in between. Germline V gene sequence: CDR1 SQVTM, CDR2 ANQGSEA. The CDR3 loop is CSVGLQGQGYGYTF. DNA for the CDR3: TGCAGCGTTGGTCTTCAGGGTCAGGGCTATGGCTACACCTTC.

This rearrangement joins TRBV27 to TRBJ2-7; a weak D match, TRBD1 (5 bases). This CDR3 is built from 14 residues. CDR1 and CDR2 from the germline V gene are MNHEY and SMNVEV (reference sequence). Trimming took 3 bases from V and 2 from J, leaving 11 bases between them. The CDR3 sequence: CASSLSPQAYEQYF. In DNA, the CDR3 is TGTGCCAGCAGTTTGAGTCCACAGGCCTACGAGCAGTACTTC.

This sequence joins TRBV9 and TRBJ2-5, with TRBD2 identical over 11 bases. The junction had 6 bases not matched to a gene; V was cut back by 0 bases and J by 5 bases. CDR3 size: 16 residues. CDR1 is SGDLS, CDR2 YYNGEE, per germline. The CDR3 here is CASSVELAGAGETQYF. Written as DNA, the CDR3 is TGTGCCAGCAGCGTAGAACTAGCGGGAGCCGGCGAGACCCAGTACTTC.

The chain uses TRBV6-5 and TRBJ1-5; D is uncertain. The ends were cut back, 5 bases at V and 5 bases at J, with 13 bases in the middle. CDR1 is MNHEY, CDR2 SVGAGI, per germline. There are 14 residues in the CDR3. This CDR3 reads CASSNPGSYQPQHF. The CDR3 DNA is TGTGCCAGCAGTAACCCCGGGAGTTATCAGCCCCAGCATTTT.

This clone was detected only once. The chain employs TRBV19 and TRBJ2-5; 7 positions agree with TRBD1. V gave up 10 bases and J gave up 5 bases; unmatched junction bases: 10. This CDR3 spans 13 amino acids. The germline V gene encodes CDR1 LNHDA and CDR2 SQIVND (reference sequence). In nucleotides, the CDR3 is TGTGCCACCACCAGCCCGGACAGGGAGACCCAGTACTTC. Translated, it gives CATTSPDRETQYF.

This clone was picked up a small number of times. V usage is TRBV4-1 and J usage is TRBJ2-7; D is ambiguous. The germline V gene encodes CDR1 MGHRA and CDR2 YSYEKL. V gave up 0 bases and J gave up 6 bases, with 9 bases separating them. There are 13 residues in the CDR3. For the CDR3, the DNA is TGCGCCAGCAGCCAAGAATCGGGTTCCGAGCAGTACTTC. Translation gives CASSQESGSEQYF.

The V gene is TRBV5-4, the J gene TRBJ2-1, with a possible D match to TRBD2 (6 bases). From germline, CDR1 is SGHNT and CDR2 YYREEE (reference sequence). This CDR3 is built from 15 residues. Trimming cost V 7 bases and J 4 bases, with 18 bases left between them. CDR3 region: CASVPAAGKYNEQFF. The CDR3 DNA reads TGTGCCAGCGTCCCCGCGGCGGGAAAATACAATGAGCAGTTCTTC.

The genes are TRBV30 and TRBJ2-7, with 11 bases matching TRBD2. Trimming cost V 2 bases and J 6 bases; bases outside gene matches: 9. The CDR3 is 15 residues long. Germline values: CDR1 GTSNPN, CDR2 SVGIG (reference sequence). The CDR3 region has the DNA TGTGCCTGGAGTCGAACCGGGACTAGCGGAGGCGAGCAGTACTTC. Amino acids: CAWSRTGTSGGEQYF.

The genes are TRBV7-2 and TRBJ2-7; the D gene is possibly TRBD1 (6 bases). Germline CDR1 is SGHTA and CDR2 is FQGNSA. The CDR3 covers 14 residues. V shed 5 bases and J shed 6 bases, with 17 bases lying between them. CDR3 loop: CASSPGTRASEQYF. CDR3 sequence (DNA): TGTGCCAGCAGCCCCGGGACACGGGCTTCCGAGCAGTACTTC.

The chain uses TRBV27 and TRBJ2-3; 8 bases are a match to TRBD2. The germline gives CDR1 MNHEY, CDR2 SMNVEV (reference sequence). Trimming took 5 bases from V and 5 from J; bases not matched to a gene: 15. This CDR3 region has 17 residues. The CDR3 loop reads CASSLTGAGEVGDTQYF. The DNA for the CDR3 is TGTGCCAGCAGTCTTACGGGAGCGGGAGAAGTCGGAGATACGCAGTATTTT.

J is TRBJ2-7 and V is TRBV11-2; 14 bases align to TRBD2. Looked up from germline, CDR1 is SGHAT and CDR2 is FQNNGV. The CDR3 length is 17 residues. The ends lost 5 bases at V and 3 bases at J; junction bases unmatched: 9. The CDR3 protein is CASSIGLAGGSIYEQYF. The CDR3 coding sequence is TGTGCCAGCAGCATCGGACTAGCGGGAGGCTCAATCTACGAGCAGTACTTC.

This clone was detected a few times. The V and J genes are TRBV5-1 and TRBJ2-1; D might be TRBD2 (5 bases). V shed 7 bases and J shed 5 bases, with 16 bases lying between them. The length of the CDR3 is 14 residues. Germline CDR1 and CDR2: SGHRS and YFSETQ. The CDR3 is CASQVTGINNEQFF. In DNA, the CDR3 is TGCGCCAGCCAAGTAACCGGGATCAACAATGAGCAGTTCTTC.

This clone was seen once. The J gene is TRBJ1-1, the V gene TRBV28; TRBD1 agrees at 9 bases. The CDR3 extends over 15 amino acids. Germline lookup yields CDR1 MDHEN and CDR2 SYDVKM. Trimming cost V 7 bases and J 1 base; bases outside gene matches: 7. CDR3 sequence (DNA): TGTGCCAGCACAGGACCGGGACAGGGGAACACTGAAGCTTTCTTT. It yields the protein CASTGPGQGNTEAFF. The complete variable domain, with remaining parts taken from reference TRBV28 and TRBJ1-1, reads DVKVTQSSRYLVKRTGEKVFLECVQDMDHENMFWYRQDPGLGLRLIYFSYDVKMKEKGDIPEGYSVSREKKERFSLILESASTNQTSMYLCASTGPGQGNTEAFFGQGTRLTVV.

Only a few counts were recorded for this clone. The CDR3 loop reads CASSQARTYEQYF. CDR3 bases: TGTGCCAGCAGCCAGGCCCGAACCTACGAGCAGTACTTC. This sequence joins TRBV7-2 and TRBJ2-7; D uncertain. This CDR3 is 13 amino acids long. The V gene lost 5 bases and the J gene lost 2 bases, with 10 bases spanning the gap. Looked up from germline, CDR1 is SGHTA and CDR2 is FQGNSA.